These 17 T cell receptor beta chains share one sample of origin, sequenced in a study of T cells in tumors after PD-1 blockade. TCRdb's copy holds only in-frame clones and misses some; the assay was immunoSEQ multiplex PCR. The sample lists about 1,900 clones; approximately 71% were seen once. The specimen comprised tumor tissue, sampled before anti-PD-1 treatment. The receptors here all came from a human donor with basal cell carcinoma.

This chain joins TRBV19 and TRBJ1-2; D not resolved. CDR3 length: 15 amino acids. Deletions cut 2 bases from V and 4 bases from J, with 14 bases between. Germline-derived CDR1 and CDR2 are LNHDA and SQIVND (reference sequence). DNA for the CDR3: TGTGCCAGTAGTATAATCGTCGGTCGATCCTATGGCTACACCTTC. This encodes CASSIIVGRSYGYTF.

The chain combines TRBV7-9 with TRBJ1-3; the D is unclear. The ends were cut back, 0 bases at V and 4 bases at J, with 7 bases in the middle. There are 14 residues in the CDR3. CDR1 SEHNR and CDR2 FQNEAQ come from the germline V gene (reference sequence). The CDR3 sequence: CASSLAGRGNTIYF. The CDR3 coding sequence is TGTGCCAGCAGCTTAGCTGGGCGCGGAAACACCATATATTTT.

The chain has TRBV29-1 and TRBJ2-7, with TRBD1 identical over 9 bases. In germline, CDR1 is SQVTM, CDR2 ANQGSEA. The CDR3 spans 15 residues. The CDR3 DNA follows: TGCACCAGGAACAACAGGGGGCCCCCGATCCACGAGCAGTACTTC. It yields the protein CTRNNRGPPIHEQYF.

Written as DNA, the CDR3 is TGTGCCAGCAGTGAGGACAGCTCCTACAATGAGCAGTTCTTC. Protein product: CASSEDSSYNEQFF. The chain combines TRBV6-4 with TRBJ2-1, with a tentative D call TRBD1 (6 bases). Germline V gene sequence: CDR1 MRHNA, CDR2 SNTAGT. The CDR3 covers 14 residues. Deletions cut 3 bases from V and 0 bases from J, with 6 bases between.

The chain recombines TRBV7-6 with TRBJ2-3; D not resolved. Looked up from germline, CDR1 is SGHVS and CDR2 is FNYEAQ. Trimming pared 1 base from V and 3 bases from J, leaving 5 bases between. The CDR3 covers 13 residues. CDR3 nucleotides: TGTGCCAGCAGCTTAGGGAGAACAGATACGCAGTATTTT. This codes for CASSLGRTDTQYF.

As DNA, the CDR3 is TGTGCCACCAGCAGAGTGGATTCCTACGAGCAGTACTTC. Its translation is CATSRVDSYEQYF. This chain joins TRBV15 and TRBJ2-7; no clear D. V was shortened by 1 base and J by 1 base, with 5 bases between the two germline ends. This CDR3 has 13 residues. Germline CDR1 LNHNV, CDR2 YYDKDF (reference sequence).

CDR3 DNA sequence: TGTGCCAGCAGCTACTTACAGGGGTCGCACACTGAAGCTTTCTTT. Its translation: CASSYLQGSHTEAFF. The J gene is TRBJ1-1, the V gene TRBV5-4, with 7 bases matching TRBD1. CDR1 SGHNT and CDR2 YYREEE come from the germline V gene (reference sequence). This CDR3 has 15 amino acids. The V segment lost 3 bases and the J segment 3 bases; nucleotides outside the gene matches: 8.

This clone rates as large. This rearrangement joins TRBV4-1 to TRBJ2-1, with 11 nucleotides matching TRBD2. The V and J ends lost 5 bases and 7 bases, in that order; junction bases with no gene match: 7. Germline-derived CDR1 and CDR2 are MGHRA and YSYEKL. This CDR3 contains 15 residues. In DNA form, the CDR3 reads TGCGCCAGCAGCTACACTAGCGGGAGCATGAATGAGCAGTTCTTC. It codes for CASSYTSGSMNEQFF.

The rearrangement joins TRBV28 to TRBJ2-3; TRBD2 is a possible D gene (6 bases). The CDR3 is 13 amino acids. CDR1 is MDHEN and CDR2 is SYDVKM in the germline V gene. With 7 bases removed from V and 2 bases from J, the gap between germline ends came to 10 bases. CDR3 protein: CASKGLNTDTQYF. CDR3 bases: TGTGCCAGCAAGGGACTGAACACAGATACGCAGTATTTT. Combining the CDR3 with reference TRBV28 and TRBJ2-3 gives the whole variable domain DVKVTQSSRYLVKRTGEKVFLECVQDMDHENMFWYRQDPGLGLRLIYFSYDVKMKEKGDIPEGYSVSREKKERFSLILESASTNQTSMYLCASKGLNTDTQYFGPGTRLTVL.

The V call is TRBV7-2, the J call TRBJ1-4; TRBD1 is a possible D gene (5 bases). CDR1 SGHTA and CDR2 FQGNSA come from the germline V gene. The ends were cut back, 0 bases at V and 8 bases at J, with 16 bases in the middle. The CDR3 contains 16 residues. CDR3 residues: CASSLAIGRVGEKLFF. The CDR3 DNA follows: TGTGCCAGCAGCTTAGCGATCGGCAGGGTGGGCGAAAAACTGTTTTTT.

The chain is built from TRBV10-1 and TRBJ1-4; D might be TRBD1 (5 bases). CDR1 WNHNN and CDR2 SYGVQD come from the germline V gene (reference sequence). CDR3 length: 16 residues. V lost 6 bases and J lost 3, with 17 bases in between. The CDR3 nucleotides are TGCGCCAGCAGCGGGACCTTAGGAGATCCTAATGAAAAACTGTTTTTT. It specifies CASSGTLGDPNEKLFF.

The rearrangement joins TRBV27 to TRBJ2-2, with unresolved D. The CDR3 is 15 residues long. The V gene's germline CDR1 is MNHEY and CDR2 SMNVEV (reference sequence). V shed 6 bases and J shed 6 bases, with 17 bases lying between them. For the CDR3, the DNA is TGTGCCAGCAGCTGGAACCCGACCCTCCCCGGGGAGCTGTTTTTT. Protein: CASSWNPTLPGELFF.

J is TRBJ1-2 and V is TRBV28; 7 positions agree with TRBD1. The CDR3 has 14 amino acids. From germline, CDR1 is MDHEN and CDR2 SYDVKM. Trimming at V came to 2 bases and at J to 7 bases, leaving 7 bases not matched to a gene. The CDR3 loop is CASSLGRGRFGYTF. The CDR3, as DNA: TGTGCCAGCAGTTTAGGAAGGGGGCGGTTTGGCTACACCTTC.

J is TRBJ2-1 and V is TRBV9; no definite D call. Germline values: CDR1 SGDLS, CDR2 YYNGEE. V was trimmed by 3 bases and J by 10 bases, leaving 14 bases between them. This CDR3 has 13 amino acids. The CDR3 is CASSASWTSEQFF. CDR3 bases: TGTGCCAGCAGCGCCTCCTGGACCTCAGAGCAGTTCTTC. The full variable domain, its missing parts supplied by reference TRBV9 and TRBJ2-1, is DSGVTQTPKHLITATGQRVTLRCSPRSGDLSVYWYQQSLDQGLQFLIQYYNGEERAKGNILERFSAQQFPDLHSELNLSSLELGDSALYFCASSASWTSEQFFGPGTRLTVL.

In this sample, this clone turned up once. The chain couples TRBV9 to TRBJ2-5; 7 nucleotides match TRBD2. This CDR3 comprises 15 residues. Looked up from germline, CDR1 is SGDLS and CDR2 is YYNGEE. The V and J ends lost 1 base and 2 bases, in that order; junction bases with no gene match: 5. The CDR3 reads CASSVMGGEQETQYF. For the CDR3, the DNA is TGTGCCAGCAGCGTAATGGGGGGGGAACAAGAGACCCAGTACTTC.

The chain carries TRBV5-4 and TRBJ2-7, with D possibly TRBD2 on 6 matching bases. Trimming took 1 base from V and 1 from J, leaving 9 bases between them. Germline V gives CDR1 SGHNT, CDR2 YYREEE (reference sequence). The CDR3 contains 14 residues. This CDR3 is CASSLTLASYEQYF. CDR3 in DNA: TGTGCCAGCAGCTTGACGCTAGCGTCCTACGAGCAGTACTTC.

This chain connects TRBV7-9 to TRBJ2-1; no clear D gene. Trimming stripped 8 bases from V and 10 bases from J, with 12 bases between. The CDR3 runs 11 residues. In germline, CDR1 is SEHNR, CDR2 FQNEAQ (reference sequence). DNA for the CDR3: TGTGCCAGCGGGCTCCCCCCCGAGCAGTTCTTC. The encoded protein is CASGLPPEQFF.